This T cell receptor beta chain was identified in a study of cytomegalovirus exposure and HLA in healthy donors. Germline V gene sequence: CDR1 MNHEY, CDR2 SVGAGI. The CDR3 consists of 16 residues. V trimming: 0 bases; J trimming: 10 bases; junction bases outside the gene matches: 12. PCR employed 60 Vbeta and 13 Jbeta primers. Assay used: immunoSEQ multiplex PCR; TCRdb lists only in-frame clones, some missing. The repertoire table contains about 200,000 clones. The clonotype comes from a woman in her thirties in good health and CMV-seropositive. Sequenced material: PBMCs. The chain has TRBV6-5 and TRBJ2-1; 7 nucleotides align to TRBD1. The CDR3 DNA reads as TGTGCCAGCAGTTACTCGCGTGGACAGGTCCGGAAGGAGCAGTTCTTC. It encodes CASSYSRGQVRKEQFF.